Detailed here is one T cell receptor (beta chain). Original methodology: It was from reference gene primer amplification that nucleated cell counts were estimated. The assay was immunoSEQ multiplex PCR, and TCRdb's table has in-frame clones only and misses some. V and J calls plus clone size are reproduced from that table; the DNA served to infer D and trimming. The table includes tens of thousands of clones, 83% detected once. The entry originates in a study of blood T cell repertoires in COVID-19. The wider study: Spain, Italy and the United States supplied samples that represented acute and convalescent COVID-19. PBMCs, B-cell-depleted T cells, or T cells were the source of the cDNA or gDNA that made up the material.

CDR1 is SGHVS and CDR2 is FQNEAQ in the germline V gene. The junction had 15 bases not matched to a gene; V was cut back by 4 bases and J by 0 bases. The CDR3 runs to 19 residues. The TCR was taken from a woman aged 55-69 years with acute or convalescent COVID-19. The sequenced sample was peripheral blood. V and J are TRBV7-8 and TRBJ1-2, with 9 nucleotides matching TRBD1. CDR3: CASSYLGTGKSGSNYGYTF. DNA for the CDR3: TGTGCCAGCAGCTATTTAGGGACAGGGAAAAGTGGTTCTAACTATGGCTACACCTTC.